A selection of T cell receptor beta chains follows, all from one sample in a study of blood T cell repertoires in COVID-19. Data came from immunoSEQ multiplex PCR; TCRdb stores just in-frame clones and leaves some out. The profile covers about 150,000 clones, with roughly 81% appearing a single time and roughly 8.8% taken by the ten largest. Specimen: peripheral blood. The origin of the receptors is a human donor with acute or convalescent COVID-19. The donor label of this sample is uncertain. CDR3s include the opening cysteine and the closing phenylalanine or tryptophan. A D gene is named only where the DNA matches it firmly. For some rows the clone size is stated as once, few or many, or as a class when expanded; others skip it.

V: TRBV5-6
size: NA
J: TRBJ1-6
D: NA
CDR3: CASSLQGRKNSPLHF
DNA: TGTGCCAGCAGCTTGCAGGGTAGAAAGAATTCACCCCTCCACTTT

V: TRBV18
size: NA
J: TRBJ2-5
D: TRBD1
CDR3: CASSPRGDRGPPETQYF
DNA: TGTGCCAGCTCACCAAGGGGAGACAGGGGCCCCCCAGAGACCCAGTACTTC

V: TRBV9
size: NA
J: TRBJ1-1
D: TRBD1
CDR3: CASSVVEGAGTEAFF
DNA: TGTGCCAGCAGCGTAGTGGAGGGGGCTGGGACTGAAGCTTTCTTT

V: TRBV14
size: NA
J: TRBJ2-2
D: NA
CDR3: CASSQRTVNTGELFF
DNA: TGTGCCAGCAGCCAAAGGACAGTAAACACCGGGGAGCTGTTTTTT

V: TRBV5-1
size: NA
J: TRBJ2-3
D: TRBD1
CDR3: CASSSGQARGTQYF
DNA: TGCGCCAGCAGCAGCGGACAGGCCAGAGGGACGCAGTATTTT

V: TRBV30
size: once
J: TRBJ2-1
D: NA
CDR3: CAWVGTSGGNEQFF
DNA: TGTGCCTGGGTAGGGACTTCTGGGGGCAATGAGCAGTTCTTC

V: TRBV7-8
size: NA
J: TRBJ1-4
D: NA
CDR3: CASSSGIGGSSEKLFF
DNA: TGTGCCAGCAGCTCCGGGATCGGGGGATCGAGTGAAAAACTGTTTTTT

V: TRBV7-9
size: NA
J: TRBJ1-2
D: TRBD1
CDR3: CASSSPGQGADYGYTF
DNA: TGTGCCAGCAGCTCCCCCGGACAGGGGGCTGACTATGGCTACACCTTC

V: TRBV15
size: NA
J: TRBJ2-7
D: TRBD1
CDR3: CATSRDRGQGHDEQYF
DNA: TGTGCCACCAGCAGAGATCGAGGACAGGGGCACGACGAGCAGTACTTC

V: TRBV5-1
size: NA
J: TRBJ2-7
D: TRBD2
CDR3: CASSHLAGAYEQYF
DNA: TGCGCCAGCAGCCACCTAGCGGGGGCCTACGAGCAGTACTTC

V: TRBV6-5
size: NA
J: TRBJ1-3
D: TRBD1
CDR3: CASSPTGARGNTIYF
DNA: TGTGCCAGCAGTCCCACAGGGGCTCGAGGAAACACCATATATTTT

V: TRBV24-1
size: NA
J: TRBJ1-4
D: NA
CDR3: CATSRQGPNEKLFF
DNA: TGTGCCACCAGTCGTCAGGGGCCGAATGAAAAACTGTTTTTT

V: TRBV6-5
size: NA
J: TRBJ1-5
D: NA
CDR3: CASSYSGEDQPQHF
DNA: TGTGCCAGCAGTTACTCGGGGGAGGATCAGCCCCAGCATTTT

V: TRBV10-3
size: NA
J: TRBJ2-1
D: TRBD2
CDR3: CAITRGSGDNEQFF
DNA: TGTGCCATCACCCGAGGGAGCGGGGACAATGAGCAGTTCTTC

V: TRBV7-2
size: few
J: TRBJ1-5
D: NA
CDR3: CASSLGGGPQHF
DNA: TGTGCCAGCAGCTTAGGGGGAGGGCCCCAGCATTTT

V: TRBV12-2
size: few
J: TRBJ2-6
D: NA
CDR3: CASRSPNSDRAAGANVLTF
DNA: TGTGCAAGTCGCTCACCCAACAGCGACAGGGCGGCTGGGGCCAACGTCCTGACTTTC

V: TRBV11-2
size: NA
J: TRBJ1-3
D: NA
CDR3: CASSLVGGGSGNTIYF
DNA: TGTGCCAGCAGCTTAGTGGGAGGAGGCTCTGGAAACACCATATATTTT

V: TRBV5-4
size: NA
J: TRBJ2-7
D: NA
CDR3: CASSPAGGAKAYEQYF
DNA: TGTGCCAGCAGCCCAGCGGGTGGGGCTAAAGCCTACGAGCAGTACTTC

V: TRBV5-6
size: NA
J: TRBJ1-1
D: NA
CDR3: CASSLFSGFGTEAFF
DNA: TGTGCCAGCAGCTTATTCTCAGGGTTCGGGACTGAAGCTTTCTTT

V: TRBV19
size: NA
J: TRBJ2-1
D: TRBD2
CDR3: CASSRRGGRGADEQFF
DNA: TGTGCCAGTAGTAGACGGGGGGGCAGGGGAGCGGATGAGCAGTTCTTC

V: TRBV6-5
size: NA
J: TRBJ1-5
D: NA
CDR3: CASSTSRRGNQPQHF
DNA: TGTGCCAGCAGCACTAGTCGTAGGGGCAATCAGCCCCAGCATTTT

V: TRBV18
size: NA
J: TRBJ1-4
D: NA
CDR3: CASSPSRGQDEKLFF
DNA: TGTGCCAGCTCACCCTCCCGAGGGCAGGATGAAAAACTGTTTTTT

V: TRBV6-5
size: NA
J: TRBJ2-7
D: NA
CDR3: CASSYAQPYEQYF
DNA: TGTGCCAGCAGTTACGCACAGCCCTACGAGCAGTACTTC

V: TRBV30
size: NA
J: TRBJ2-3
D: TRBD1
CDR3: CAWSPRGTGTDTQYF
DNA: TGTGCCTGGAGTCCCCGGGGGACAGGAACAGATACGCAGTATTTT

V: TRBV7-3
size: NA
J: TRBJ1-1
D: TRBD1
CDR3: CASSPGQDTEAFF
DNA: TGTGCCAGCAGCCCCGGACAGGACACTGAAGCTTTCTTT

V: TRBV12-3/TRBV12-4
size: NA
J: TRBJ2-7
D: NA
CDR3: CASSLGKYEQYF
DNA: TGTGCCAGCAGTTTAGGTAAATACGAGCAGTACTTC

V: TRBV19
size: NA
J: TRBJ2-2
D: NA
CDR3: CASSMGRGLLGGELFF
DNA: TGTGCCAGTAGTATGGGCAGGGGTTTATTGGGCGGGGAGCTGTTTTTT

V: TRBV12-3/TRBV12-4
size: NA
J: TRBJ2-1
D: NA
CDR3: CASRLANEQFF
DNA: TGTGCCAGCAGACTAGCCAATGAGCAGTTCTTC

V: TRBV5-1
size: NA
J: TRBJ2-2
D: NA
CDR3: CASSLVGRSGTGELFF
DNA: TGCGCCAGCAGCTTGGTTGGGAGGTCGGGCACCGGGGAGCTGTTTTTT

V: TRBV20-1
size: NA
J: TRBJ1-6
D: TRBD1
CDR3: CSASPGQTTLNSPLHF
DNA: TGCAGTGCTAGTCCGGGACAGACTACACTAAATTCACCCCTCCACTTT

V: TRBV7-2
size: NA
J: TRBJ1-6
D: NA
CDR3: CASSLDRRAPLHF
DNA: TGTGCCAGCAGCCTCGACCGCCGGGCACCCCTCCACTTT

V: TRBV3-1/TRBV3-2
size: NA
J: TRBJ2-1
D: TRBD2
CDR3: CASTSKFGRGHYNEQFF
DNA: TGTGCCAGCACCTCTAAATTCGGGAGGGGTCACTACAATGAGCAGTTCTTC

V: TRBV7-8
size: NA
J: TRBJ1-3
D: NA
CDR3: CASSPREGVGNTIYF
DNA: TGTGCCAGCAGCCCTCGGGAGGGGGTTGGAAACACCATATATTTT

V: TRBV7-8
size: NA
J: TRBJ1-6
D: NA
CDR3: CASSPIRVPYNSPLHF
DNA: TGTGCCAGCAGCCCCATCAGGGTACCCTATAATTCACCCCTCCACTTT

V: TRBV19
size: NA
J: TRBJ2-2
D: TRBD2
CDR3: CASSPRPGTSAGELFF
DNA: TGTGCCAGTAGTCCACGTCCCGGGACTAGCGCCGGGGAGCTGTTTTTT